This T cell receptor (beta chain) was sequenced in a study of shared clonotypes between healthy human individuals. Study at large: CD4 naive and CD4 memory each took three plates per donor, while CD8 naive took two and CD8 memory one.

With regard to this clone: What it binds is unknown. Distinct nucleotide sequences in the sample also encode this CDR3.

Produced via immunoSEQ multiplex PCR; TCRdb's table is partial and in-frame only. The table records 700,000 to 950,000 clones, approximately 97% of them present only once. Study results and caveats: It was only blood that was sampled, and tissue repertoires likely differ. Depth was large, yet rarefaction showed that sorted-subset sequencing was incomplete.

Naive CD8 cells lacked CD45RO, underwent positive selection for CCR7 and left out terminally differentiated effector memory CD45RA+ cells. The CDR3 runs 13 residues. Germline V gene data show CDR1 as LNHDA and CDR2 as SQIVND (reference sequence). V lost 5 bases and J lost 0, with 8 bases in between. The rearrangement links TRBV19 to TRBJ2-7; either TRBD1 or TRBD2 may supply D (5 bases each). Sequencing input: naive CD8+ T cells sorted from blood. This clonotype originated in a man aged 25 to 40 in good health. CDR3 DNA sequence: TGTGCCAGTAGTGCTGGGGGCTCCTACGAGCAGTACTTC. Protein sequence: CASSAGGSYEQYF.